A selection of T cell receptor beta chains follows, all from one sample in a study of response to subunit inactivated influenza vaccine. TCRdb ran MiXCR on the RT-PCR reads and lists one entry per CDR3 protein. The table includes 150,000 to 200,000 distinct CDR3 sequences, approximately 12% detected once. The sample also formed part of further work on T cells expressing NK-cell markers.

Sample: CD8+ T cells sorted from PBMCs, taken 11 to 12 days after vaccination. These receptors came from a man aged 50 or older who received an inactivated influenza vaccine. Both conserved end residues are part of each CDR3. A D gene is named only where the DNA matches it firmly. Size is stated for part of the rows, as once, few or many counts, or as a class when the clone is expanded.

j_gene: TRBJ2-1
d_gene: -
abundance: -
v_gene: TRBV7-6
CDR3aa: CASSLEGETYNEQFF
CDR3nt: TGTGCCAGCAGCTTAGAGGGAGAAACCTACAATGAGCAGTTCTTC

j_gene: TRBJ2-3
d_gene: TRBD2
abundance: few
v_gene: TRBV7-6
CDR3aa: CASSILAGGHDYTDTQYF
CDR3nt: TGTGCCAGCAGCATACTAGCGGGGGGTCACGATTACACAGATACGCAGTATTTT

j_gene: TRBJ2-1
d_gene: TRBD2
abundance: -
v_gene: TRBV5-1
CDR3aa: CASSAFTSDTYNEQFF
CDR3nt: TGCGCCAGCAGCGCCTTTACTAGCGATACCTACAATGAGCAGTTCTTC

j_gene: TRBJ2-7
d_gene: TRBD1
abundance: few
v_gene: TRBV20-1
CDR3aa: CSARTGQGKYEQYF
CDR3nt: TGCAGTGCTAGAACGGGACAGGGGAAATACGAGCAGTACTTC

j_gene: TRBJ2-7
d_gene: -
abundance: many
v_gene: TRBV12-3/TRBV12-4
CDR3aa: CASSLGTGSYEEQYF
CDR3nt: TGTGCCAGCAGCCTTGGGACTGGCTCCTACGAAGAGCAGTACTTC

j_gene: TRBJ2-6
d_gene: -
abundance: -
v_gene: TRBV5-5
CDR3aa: CASSLNPGGSSGANVLTF
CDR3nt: TGTGCCAGCAGCTTGAACCCAGGGGGGAGCTCTGGGGCCAACGTCCTGACTTTC

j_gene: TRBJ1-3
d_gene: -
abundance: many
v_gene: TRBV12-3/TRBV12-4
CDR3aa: CASSPGGSGNTIYF
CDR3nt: TGTGCCAGCAGTCCCGGGGGGTCTGGAAACACCATATATTTT

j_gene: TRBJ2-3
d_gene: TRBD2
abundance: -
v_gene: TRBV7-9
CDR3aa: CASSPSLAGVRTDTQYF
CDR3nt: TGTGCCAGCAGCCCGAGCCTGGCGGGAGTTCGCACAGATACGCAGTATTTT

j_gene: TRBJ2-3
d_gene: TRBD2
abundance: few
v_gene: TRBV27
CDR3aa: CASSLFPLAGAADTQYF
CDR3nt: TGTGCCAGCAGTTTATTCCCTTTAGCGGGAGCGGCAGATACGCAGTATTTT

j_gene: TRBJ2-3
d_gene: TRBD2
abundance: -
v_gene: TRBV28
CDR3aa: CASSGGRGLEALGVTDTQYF
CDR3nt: TGTGCCAGCAGTGGCGGTAGGGGACTAGAAGCACTAGGCGTAACAGATACGCAGTATTTT

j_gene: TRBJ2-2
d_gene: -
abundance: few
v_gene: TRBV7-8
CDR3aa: CASSLGSGELFF
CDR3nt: TGTGCCAGCAGCTTAGGATCGGGGGAGCTGTTTTTT

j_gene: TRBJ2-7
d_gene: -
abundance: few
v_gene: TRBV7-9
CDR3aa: CASSLEGGLSEQYF
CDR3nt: TGTGCCAGCAGCTTAGAAGGAGGGTTAAGCGAGCAGTACTTC

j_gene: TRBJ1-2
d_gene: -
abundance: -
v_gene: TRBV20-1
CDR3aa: CSARDLLGSNYGYTF
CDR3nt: TGCAGTGCTAGAGATCTGCTGGGGTCTAACTATGGCTACACCTTC

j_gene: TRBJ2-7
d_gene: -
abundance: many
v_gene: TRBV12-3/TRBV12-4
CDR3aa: CASSGLESYEQYF
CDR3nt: TGTGCCAGCTCGGGACTGGAGAGTTACGAGCAGTACTTC

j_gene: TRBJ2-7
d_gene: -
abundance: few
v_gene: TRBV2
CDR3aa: CASTGGNVYEQYF
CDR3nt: TGTGCCAGCACAGGAGGGAACGTTTACGAGCAGTACTTC

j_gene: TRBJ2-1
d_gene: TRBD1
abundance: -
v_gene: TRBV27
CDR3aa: CASSLGGTAPNEQFF
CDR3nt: TGTGCCAGCAGTTTAGGTGGGACAGCTCCTAATGAGCAGTTCTTC

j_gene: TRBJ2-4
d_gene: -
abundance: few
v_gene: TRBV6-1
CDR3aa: CASSHSALAKNIQYF
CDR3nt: TGTGCCAGCAGTCATTCCGCCCTAGCCAAAAACATTCAGTACTTC

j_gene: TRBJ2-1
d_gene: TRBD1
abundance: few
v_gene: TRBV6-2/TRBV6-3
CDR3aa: CASSYPGTANEQFF
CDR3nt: TGTGCCAGCAGTTACCCCGGGACAGCCAATGAGCAGTTCTTC

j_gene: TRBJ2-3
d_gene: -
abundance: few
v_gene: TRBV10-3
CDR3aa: CAISVNWDGDLDTQYF
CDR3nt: TGTGCCATCAGTGTAAACTGGGACGGGGACCTGGATACGCAGTATTTT

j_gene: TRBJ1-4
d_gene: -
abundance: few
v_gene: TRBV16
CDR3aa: CASSQVRNEKLFF
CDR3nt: TGTGCCAGCAGCCAAGTCCGAAATGAAAAACTGTTTTTT

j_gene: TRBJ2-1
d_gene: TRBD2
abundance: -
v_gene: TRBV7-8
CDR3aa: CASSSTETSGRAVNEQFF
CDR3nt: TGTGCCAGCAGTTCCACCGAGACTAGCGGGAGGGCGGTCAATGAGCAGTTCTTC

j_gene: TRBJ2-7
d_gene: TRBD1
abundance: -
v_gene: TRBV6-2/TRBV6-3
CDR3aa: CASNRPGTGVNEQYF
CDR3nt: TGTGCCAGCAACCGACCCGGGACAGGGGTTAACGAGCAGTACTTC

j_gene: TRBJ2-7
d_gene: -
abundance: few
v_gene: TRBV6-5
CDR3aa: CASSYSPSSYEQYF
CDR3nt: TGTGCCAGCAGTTACTCGCCCAGCTCCTACGAGCAGTACTTC

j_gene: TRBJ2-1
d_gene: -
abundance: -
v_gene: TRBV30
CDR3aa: CAWTAGTNEQFF
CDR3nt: TGTGCCTGGACCGCAGGGACTAATGAGCAGTTCTTC